Sequencing of this T cell receptor (beta chain) was carried out in a study of cytomegalovirus exposure and HLA in healthy donors. For the study at large: The 110 or so validation repertoires were produced on the same platform as the roughly 660 repertoires of the first cohort. This was reported in a later analysis. Whole-study results and caveats: In the approximately 120 validation repertoires, a later analysis found that first-cohort TCR clusters tended to co-occur. There were some public TCRs occurring in many donors, but most TCR sequences were rare. According to the study, roughly 160 TCR beta chains were cytomegalovirus-associated.

The protocol was immunoSEQ multiplex PCR, while the TCRdb copy is restricted to in-frame clones and leaves out a portion. The sample yields about 72,000 clones, approximately 94% seen once. Per the germline V gene, CDR1 is SQVTM and CDR2 is ANQGSEA. The V end was cut by 3 bases, the J end by 1 base, with 7 bases between. The CDR3 is 14 residues long. Concerning this clone: As yet, its antigen is unknown.

Sequenced: PBMCs. This clonotype was obtained from a young woman in good health and CMV-seropositive. The rearrangement joins TRBV29-1 to TRBJ2-6, with D unresolved. CDR3 amino acids: CSVDGGSGANVLTF. The CDR3 nucleotides read TGCAGCGTTGATGGCGGATCTGGGGCCAACGTCCTGACTTTC.